Each of the 19 T cell receptor beta chains below was sequenced from the same sample in a study of patients and donors after allogeneic stem cell transplantation. MiXCR, run by TCRdb on the RT-PCR reads, gives a single entry per CDR3 protein. The sample shows some 60,000 distinct CDR3 sequences, 13% of them seen only once. Specimen: blood, either unsorted or a sorted T cell fraction (not recorded which). These receptors all come from a human donor who was either an allogeneic HSCT recipient or a stem cell or donor lymphocyte infusion donor (not recorded which). It is not recorded whose cells these are; they may come from a transplant donor.

There are a few counts of this clonotype. The chain couples TRBV9 to TRBJ2-3; a possible D gene is TRBD2 (5 bases). There are 15 residues in the CDR3. Germline CDR1 and CDR2: SGDLS and YYNGEE. V shed 4 bases and J shed 5 bases, with 17 bases lying between them. Here the CDR3 reads CASSRESGLGDTQYF. In DNA form, the CDR3 reads TGTGCCAGCAGCAGGGAGTCGGGGTTAGGAGATACGCAGTATTTT.

CDR3 loop: CASSLLGQEGYEQYF. In DNA, the CDR3 is TGCGCCAGCAGCTTGTTGGGACAGGAGGGGTACGAGCAGTACTTC. The gene calls are TRBV5-1 and TRBJ2-7; TRBD1 matches 8 bases. This CDR3 spans 15 amino acids. Germline V gene data show CDR1 as SGHRS and CDR2 as YFSETQ. The V gene end was trimmed by 1 base and the J gene end by 4 bases; junction bases not matched to a gene: 7.

The CDR3 coding sequence is TGTGCCAGCAGTCTCTCAGGGGTGCATCAGCCCCAGCATTTT. This translates into CASSLSGVHQPQHF. The chain is built from TRBV27 and TRBJ1-5; D is possibly TRBD1 (6 bases). This CDR3 comprises 14 residues. Trimming removed 5 bases from V and 5 bases from J, with 13 bases in between. Per germline, CDR1 MNHEY and CDR2 SMNVEV (reference sequence).

The sample holds a few counts of this clonotype. The chain has TRBV6-5 and TRBJ2-2; the D gene is possibly TRBD2 (7 bases). CDR1 and CDR2 from the germline V gene are MNHEY and SVGAGI. The CDR3 loop spans 16 amino acids. The germline V and J ends were trimmed by 7 bases and 4 bases, with 19 bases remaining between them. In DNA, the CDR3 is TGTGCCAGCAATCCACGTGGGGGGGCGGCCACCGGGGAGCTGTTTTTT. Translated, it gives CASNPRGGAATGELFF.

Many counts were recorded for this clonotype. The chain carries TRBV30 and TRBJ1-1; D possibly corresponds to TRBD1 (6 bases). Germline loops: CDR1 GTSNPN, CDR2 SVGIG (reference sequence). V shed 4 bases and J shed 0 bases, with 21 bases lying between them. This CDR3 comprises 17 residues. CDR3: CAWIRRGRGVVNTEAFF. DNA of the CDR3: TGTGCCTGGATCCGGAGGGGCAGGGGCGTCGTGAACACTGAAGCTTTCTTT. Together with reference TRBV30 and TRBJ1-1, the CDR3 gives the full variable domain: SQTIHQWPATLVQPVGSPLSLECTVEGTSNPNLYWYRQAAGRGLQLLFYSVGIGQISSEVPQNLSASRPQDRQFILSSKKLLLSDSGFYLCAWIRRGRGVVNTEAFFGQGTRLTVV.

This clonotype was counted only a few times. The gene calls are TRBV2 and TRBJ1-2, with 8 nucleotides matching TRBD1. Trimming at V came to 7 bases and at J to 7 bases, leaving 5 bases not matched to a gene. The length of the CDR3 is 12 residues. Germline V gene lookup returns CDR1 SNHLY and CDR2 FYNNEI. The CDR3 coding sequence is TGTGCCAGCACCAGGGGGCCTGGTGGCTACACCTTC. Its translation: CASTRGPGGYTF.

The chain carries TRBV7-9 and TRBJ2-3, with TRBD2 matching over 7 bases. Trimming took 3 bases from V and 4 from J; bases not matched to a gene: 13. CDR3 length equals 17 residues. CDR1 and CDR2 (germline): SEHNR, FQNEAQ (reference sequence). The CDR3 DNA follows: TGTGCCAGCAGCTTTAGTCAGCGGGATGTATGGGCAGATACGCAGTATTTT. As protein: CASSFSQRDVWADTQYF.

The chain has TRBV12-3 or TRBV12-4 and TRBJ2-3; 10 nucleotides match TRBD2. The J segment lost 6 bases and the V segment lost 7 bases, leaving 10 bases of the junction unmatched. This CDR3 region has 15 residues. The CDR3 loop reads CASTPQREGRDTQYF. The CDR3 DNA reads TGTGCCAGCACCCCCCAGCGGGAGGGCCGGGATACGCAGTATTTT.

This clonotype was counted a few times. The gene calls are TRBV29-1 and TRBJ2-5; D perhaps matches TRBD1 (6 bases). The V end was cut by 8 bases, the J end by 7 bases, with 20 bases between. Per germline, CDR1 SQVTM and CDR2 ANQGSEA. CDR3 length: 13 amino acids. This chain's CDR3 is CSSQPGRGGTQYF. In DNA, the CDR3 is TGCAGCTCTCAACCGGGTCGAGGGGGGACCCAGTACTTC. The full variable domain, with the rest looked up from reference TRBV29-1 and TRBJ2-5, is SAVISQKPSRDICQRGTSLTIQCQVDSQVTMMFWYRQQPGQSLTLIATANQGSEATYESGFVIDKFPISRPNLTFSTLTVSNMSPEDSSIYLCSSQPGRGGTQYFGPGTRLLVL.

The chain employs TRBV7-9 and TRBJ2-7; unclear D gene. This CDR3 is 14 amino acids long. The germline V gene has CDR1 SEHNR and CDR2 FQNEAQ (reference sequence). V was cut by 1 base and J by 6 bases, with 13 bases left in between. CDR3 amino acids: CASSLDKSLLEQYF. CDR3 nucleotide sequence: TGTGCCAGCAGCTTAGATAAGAGTCTCCTCGAGCAGTACTTC. The whole variable domain, remainder taken from reference TRBV7-9 and TRBJ2-7, is DTGVSQNPRHKITKRGQNVTFRCDPISEHNRLYWYRQTLGQGPEFLTYFQNEAQLEKSRLLSDRFSAERPKGSFSTLEIQRTEQGDSAMYLCASSLDKSLLEQYFGPGTRLTVT.

The chain uses TRBV27 and TRBJ1-5; D remains unclear. The CDR3 length is 15 residues. CDR1 MNHEY and CDR2 SMNVEV come from the germline V gene (reference sequence). The V end lost 2 bases, the J end lost 0 bases, and 8 bases lay between the germline ends. This chain's CDR3 is CASSLDGRSNQPQHF. The CDR3 bases are TGTGCCAGCAGTTTAGACGGTCGTAGCAATCAGCCCCAGCATTTT.

Notes on this clonotype: This sequence may be a read error, since a much larger clone differs from it by one base. This chain uses TRBV5-1 with TRBJ2-1; TRBD2 might be the D (5 bases). V was cut by 4 bases and J by 8 bases, with 16 bases left in between. Germline V gene lookup returns CDR1 SGHRS and CDR2 YFSETQ. The CDR3 spans 14 residues. The DNA of the CDR3 is TGCGCCAGCAGCCAGCCGAGGGTGGCCGATGAGCAGTTCTTC. Encoded protein: CASSQPRVADEQFF.

The chain uses TRBV11-2 and TRBJ2-7, with a tentative D call TRBD2 (5 bases). Trimming shortened V by 8 bases and J by 4 bases, and 9 bases separated the two germline ends. The CDR3 runs 11 residues. Germline CDR1 and CDR2: SGHAT and FQNNGV. As DNA, the CDR3 is TGTGCCAGCGGGAGTCCTTACGAGCAGTACTTC. Its protein is CASGSPYEQYF. The whole variable domain, remainder taken from reference TRBV11-2 and TRBJ2-7, is EAGVAQSPRYKIIEKRQSVAFWCNPISGHATLYWYQQILGQGPKLLIQFQNNGVVDDSQLPKDRFSAERLKGVDSTLKIQPAKLEDSAVYLCASGSPYEQYFGPGTRLTVT.

This clonotype was picked up many times. The chain has TRBV9 and TRBJ2-5; D not certain. The CDR3 has 15 amino acids. The germline V gene has CDR1 SGDLS and CDR2 YYNGEE. V was cut by 4 bases and J by 0 bases, with 13 bases left in between. The CDR3 sequence is CASSHTDWYQETQYF. As DNA, the CDR3 is TGTGCCAGCAGCCATACCGACTGGTACCAAGAGACCCAGTACTTC.

This clonotype was seen ten or more times. The chain recombines TRBV6-5 with TRBJ1-5; unclear D gene. The CDR3 contains 18 residues. V was shortened by 9 bases and J by 0 bases, with 24 bases between the two germline ends. Germline V gene lookup returns CDR1 MNHEY and CDR2 SVGAGI. The CDR3, as DNA: TGTGCCAGGTCTGATCCGCGGACGGCCGACTATAGCAATCAGCCCCAGCATTTT. Its protein is CARSDPRTADYSNQPQHF.

V and J are TRBV7-9 and TRBJ2-7, with 10 bases lining up with TRBD2. Trimming at V came to 5 bases and at J to 2 bases, leaving 9 bases not matched to a gene. CDR1 SEHNR and CDR2 FQNEAQ come from the germline V gene (reference sequence). The CDR3 is made up of 16 amino acids. The CDR3 DNA reads as TGTGCCAGCAGCCACTCTAGCGGGAGTAAGGCCTACGAGCAGTACTTC. The encoded protein is CASSHSSGSKAYEQYF. Supplemented by reference TRBV7-9 and TRBJ2-7, the full variable domain reads DTGVSQNPRHKITKRGQNVTFRCDPISEHNRLYWYRQTLGQGPEFLTYFQNEAQLEKSRLLSDRFSAERPKGSFSTLEIQRTEQGDSAMYLCASSHSSGSKAYEQYFGPGTRLTVT.

This clonotype has just a few counts. The V gene is TRBV12-3 or TRBV12-4, the J gene TRBJ2-2; maybe TRBD2 (6 bases). Trimming cost V 7 bases and J 5 bases, with 14 bases left between them. This CDR3 is 14 amino acids long. The CDR3 sequence: CASTAVAGTGELFF. DNA for the CDR3: TGTGCCAGCACCGCGGTGGCGGGAACCGGGGAGCTGTTTTTT.

This clonotype was picked up many times. This chain links TRBV6-5 with TRBJ1-4; 7 bases map to TRBD1. Per the germline V gene, CDR1 is MNHEY and CDR2 is SVGAGI. The CDR3 has 14 amino acids. V was clipped by 3 bases and J by 7 bases; unmatched bases: 5. The CDR3 nucleotides are TGTGCCAGCAGTTATAAGGGGGCGTCTGAAAAACTGTTTTTT. It is translated as CASSYKGASEKLFF.

The rearrangement joins TRBV29-1 to TRBJ1-1; the match to TRBD1 covers 9 bases. J was trimmed by 4 bases and V by 6 bases; bases with no gene match: 6. This CDR3 spans 13 amino acids. Per germline, CDR1 SQVTM and CDR2 ANQGSEA. CDR3 nucleotides: TGCAGCGTCGACGACAGGGGGACCACTGAAGCTTTCTTT. It encodes CSVDDRGTTEAFF.